This entry lists 16 T cell receptor beta chains sequenced from one sample in a study of blood T cell repertoires in COVID-19 (TCRdb year 2020). Library preparation used the immunoSEQ multiplex PCR assay. TCRdb carries this immuneACCESS record with in-frame sequences only. Its versions omit some clonotypes, under half of them owing to an unresolved V gene in the studies checked, with the rest unexplained. The sample data list almost 500,000 clones, and around 85% of these were observed just once. 6.5% to 8.5% of the sample is held by the ten biggest clonotypes. The specimen sequenced was PBMCs or T cells enriched from blood (not recorded which). Receptors originate from a woman aged 60-75 years who had recovered from COVID-19.

The chain combines TRBV3-1 (or the pseudogene TRBV3-2) with TRBJ2-3; no clear D gene. CDR1 LGHDT and CDR2 YNNKEL come from the germline V gene (reference sequence). The CDR3 has 12 residues. V lost 0 bases and J 6 bases, leaving 4 bases between the germline ends. CDR3 sequence (DNA): TGTGCCAGCAGCCAAGATCGGGATACGCAGTATTTT. It is translated as CASSQDRDTQYF.

The CDR3 sequence is CASSQGSGGVGYGYTF. The CDR3 coding sequence is TGTGCCAGCAGCCAAGGCTCAGGGGGCGTGGGTTATGGCTACACCTTC. The chain couples TRBV14 to TRBJ1-2, with 8 bases aligning to TRBD1. CDR3 length: 16 residues. V lost 1 base to trimming and J lost 5 bases; unmatched junction nucleotides: 9. CDR1 is SGHDN, CDR2 FVKESK, per germline.

The count of this clone is one. V and J are TRBV12-5 and TRBJ1-5; 8 bases are shared with TRBD1. This CDR3 has 15 residues. CDR1 is LGHNT and CDR2 is FRNRAP in the germline V gene. Trimming removed 4 bases from V and 0 bases from J; junction bases left unmatched: 2. The DNA of the CDR3 is TGTGCTAGTGGTTGGGACAGGAGTAGCAATCAGCCCCAGCATTTT. Translating gives CASGWDRSSNQPQHF.

The chain couples TRBV24-1 to TRBJ2-2, with 7 bases fitting TRBD1. V lost 7 bases, J lost 3 bases, and 7 bases stayed unmatched. Germline V gene sequence: CDR1 KGHDR, CDR2 SFDVKD. CDR3 length equals 15 residues. The CDR3 protein is CATSTGTDYTGELFF. In nucleotides, the CDR3 is TGTGCCACCAGCACCGGGACAGACTACACCGGGGAGCTGTTTTTT.

The chain has TRBV3-1 (or the pseudogene TRBV3-2) and TRBJ2-3, with 8 positions matching TRBD2. V dropped 4 bases and J dropped 5; count of bases not matched to a gene: 14. This CDR3 spans 17 amino acids. Per germline, CDR1 LGHDT and CDR2 YNNKEL (reference sequence). CDR3 sequence reads: CASSRGSARSGVDTQYF. CDR3 coding DNA: TGTGCCAGCAGCCGGGGGAGCGCCCGTAGCGGGGTAGATACGCAGTATTTT.

The chain uses TRBV3-1 (or the pseudogene TRBV3-2) and TRBJ2-3, with 7 bases lining up with TRBD2. The CDR3 spans 15 residues. V gave up 1 base and J gave up 4 bases; unmatched junction bases: 5. From germline, CDR1 is LGHDT and CDR2 YNNKEL (reference sequence). The CDR3 region is CASSQASGFSDTQYF. The CDR3 region has the DNA TGTGCCAGCAGCCAAGCTAGCGGTTTCTCAGATACGCAGTATTTT.

This chain links TRBV21-1 with TRBJ2-1; the table's D call TRBD1 went unverified against the DNA. TRBV21-1 is a recognized pseudogene. This CDR3 has 15 residues. The CDR3 region is CASSLDRHHNNEQFF. In DNA form, the CDR3 reads TGTGCCAGCAGCCTAGACAGGCATCATAACAATGAGCAGTTCTTC.

The genes are TRBV11-2 and TRBJ2-1; tentatively, D is TRBD1 (6 bases). Germline lookup yields CDR1 SGHAT and CDR2 FQNNGV. Trimming left V 6 bases short and J 6 bases short, with 12 bases between. This CDR3 comprises 13 residues. CDR3 region: CASRNTGSNEQFF. The CDR3 coding sequence is TGTGCCAGCAGGAACACAGGGTCCAATGAGCAGTTCTTC.

The chain couples TRBV5-6 to TRBJ2-4, with D perhaps TRBD2 (5 bases). V was trimmed by 3 bases and J by 8 bases, leaving 18 bases between them. Germline loops: CDR1 SGHDT, CDR2 YYEEEE. CDR3 length: 15 residues. The CDR3 sequence: CASSSVGLGRDIQYF. As DNA, the CDR3 is TGTGCCAGCAGCTCCGTCGGGCTGGGGAGAGACATTCAGTACTTC.

The V gene is TRBV19, the J gene TRBJ2-1, with 9 nucleotides matching TRBD1. J gave up 2 bases and V 5 bases, and 4 bases lay outside the gene matches. There are 15 residues in the CDR3. Germline CDR1 is LNHDA and CDR2 is SQIVND (reference sequence). The CDR3 DNA reads TGTGCCAGTAGTGCTGACAGGGGGGCCTACAATGAGCAGTTCTTC. It is translated as CASSADRGAYNEQFF.

This chain links TRBV10-3 with TRBJ2-3, with 12 bases aligning to TRBD2. Germline values: CDR1 ENHRY, CDR2 SYGVKD. The CDR3 sequence is 14 residues long. V gave up 10 bases and J gave up 5 bases; unmatched junction bases: 7. This CDR3 reads CATLLAGGGDTQYF. The CDR3 nucleotides are TGTGCCACTCTACTAGCGGGGGGAGGAGATACGCAGTATTTT.

The J gene is TRBJ2-1, the V gene TRBV20-1; D is undetermined. Germline CDR1 and CDR2: DFQATT and SNEGSKA (reference sequence). This CDR3 comprises 10 residues. Trimming stripped 5 bases from V and 4 bases from J, with 3 bases between. In DNA, the CDR3 is TGCAGTGCTCAGTACAATGAGCAGTTCTTC. It specifies CSAQYNEQFF.

The chain is built from TRBV3-1 (or the pseudogene TRBV3-2) and TRBJ2-1, with 10 bases lining up with TRBD2. CDR1 and CDR2 (germline): LGHDT, YNNKEL (reference sequence). This CDR3 is built from 16 residues. The junction had 9 bases not matched to a gene; V was cut back by 5 bases and J by 5 bases. The CDR3 loop reads CASSTQRGGGNNEQFF. The CDR3 DNA sequence: TGTGCCAGCAGCACTCAGCGGGGGGGCGGTAACAATGAGCAGTTCTTC.

The V and J genes are TRBV2 and TRBJ2-2; 8 bases line up with TRBD2. V was clipped by 6 bases and J by 0 bases; unmatched bases: 3. The CDR3 extends over 15 amino acids. Germline V gene sequence: CDR1 SNHLY, CDR2 FYNNEI. CDR3 nucleotide sequence: TGTGCCAGCAGGACGGGGGGGCCGAACACCGGGGAGCTGTTTTTT. This codes for CASRTGGPNTGELFF.

The chain uses TRBV9 and TRBJ1-2; no definite D call. The germline V and J ends were trimmed by 3 bases and 5 bases, with 14 bases remaining between them. This CDR3 spans 14 amino acids. CDR1 is SGDLS, CDR2 YYNGEE, per germline. Here the CDR3 reads CASSATGGGYGYTF. Here the CDR3 DNA reads TGTGCCAGCAGCGCCACTGGAGGCGGGTATGGCTACACCTTC.

This chain links TRBV28 with TRBJ2-5, with TRBD1 matching 11 bases. V was pared by 3 bases and J by 5 bases, with 8 bases of the junction left unmatched. Per the germline V gene, CDR1 is MDHEN and CDR2 is SYDVKM. This CDR3 region has 16 residues. CDR3 sequence: CASSLGQGVGRETQYF. For the CDR3, the DNA is TGTGCCAGCAGTTTGGGACAGGGGGTAGGGCGGGAGACCCAGTACTTC. The whole variable domain, filled in from reference TRBV28 and TRBJ2-5, reads DVKVTQSSRYLVKRTGEKVFLECVQDMDHENMFWYRQDPGLGLRLIYFSYDVKMKEKGDIPEGYSVSREKKERFSLILESASTNQTSMYLCASSLGQGVGRETQYFGPGTRLLVL.